This T cell receptor (beta chain) was identified in a study of spatial heterogeneity in lung cancer. Study-wide findings and caveats: Of the expanded TCRs, ubiquitous and regional counts tracked the counts of ubiquitous and regional nonsynonymous mutations, respectively. Tumors with more nonsynonymous mutations had more expanded intratumoral alpha and beta TCRs.

As to time point: sample taken at primary tumor resection. TCRdb processed the 5' RACE reads anew with MiXCR; each CDR3 protein has one entry. The data hold around 9,900 distinct CDR3 sequences, with around 5.1% observed a single time. CDR3 size: 14 residues. V lost 0 bases, J lost 3 bases, and 9 bases lay in between. Germline assignment: CDR1 LGHNA and CDR2 YSLEER. Ten or more counts support this clonotype. The antigen is not known. The receptor was isolated from a female donor with early-stage non-small cell lung cancer. Sample: lung tumor tissue, taken at surgery. The chain employs TRBV4-3 and TRBJ2-7; D is uncertain. The CDR3 here is CASSQDHQSYEQYF. In DNA, the CDR3 is TGCGCCAGCAGCCAAGATCACCAGAGCTACGAGCAGTACTTC.